This TCR beta chain was retrieved from a study of blood T cell repertoires in COVID-19. The wider study: Nucleic acid was either cDNA or gDNA, and it came from T cells, B-cell-depleted T cells, or PBMCs.

The CDR3 covers 13 residues. V lost 7 bases to trimming and J lost 6 bases, with 16 bases between them. CDR1 and CDR2 from the germline V gene are SGHRS and YFSETQ. The Seattle patients joined while their infection was active and were tracked longitudinally afterward. Per the original data handling: The assay estimated nucleated cells by amplifying reference gene primers. The method was immunoSEQ multiplex PCR; TCRdb's version includes in-frame clones alone and lacks a portion of them. D and trimming come from the DNA, and the V and J calls and clone size come from that table. The sample contains about 12,000 clones, about two thirds of which appear only once.

Sequencing was done on a sample of peripheral blood. V usage is TRBV5-1 and J usage is TRBJ1-2, with D possibly TRBD1 on 5 matching bases. The clonotype was recovered from a man aged 60 to 75 with COVID-19, enrolled during active disease. This CDR3 reads CASGHAGVDGYTF. In nucleotides, the CDR3 is TGCGCCAGCGGCCACGCGGGGGTCGATGGCTACACCTTC.